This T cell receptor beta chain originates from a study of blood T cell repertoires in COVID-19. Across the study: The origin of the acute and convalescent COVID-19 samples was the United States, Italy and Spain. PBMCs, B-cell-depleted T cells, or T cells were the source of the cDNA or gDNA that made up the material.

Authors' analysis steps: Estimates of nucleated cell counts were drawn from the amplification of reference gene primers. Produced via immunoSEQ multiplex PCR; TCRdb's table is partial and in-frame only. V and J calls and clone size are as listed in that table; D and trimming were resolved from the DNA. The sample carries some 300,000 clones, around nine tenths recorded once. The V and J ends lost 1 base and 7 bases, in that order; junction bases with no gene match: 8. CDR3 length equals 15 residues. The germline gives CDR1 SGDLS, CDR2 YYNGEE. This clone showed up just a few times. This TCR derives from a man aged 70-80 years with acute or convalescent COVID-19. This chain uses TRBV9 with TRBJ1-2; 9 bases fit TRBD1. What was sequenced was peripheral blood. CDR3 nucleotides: TGTGCCAGCAGCGTACATCTGGACAGGGGCTCTGGCTACACCTTC. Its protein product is CASSVHLDRGSGYTF.